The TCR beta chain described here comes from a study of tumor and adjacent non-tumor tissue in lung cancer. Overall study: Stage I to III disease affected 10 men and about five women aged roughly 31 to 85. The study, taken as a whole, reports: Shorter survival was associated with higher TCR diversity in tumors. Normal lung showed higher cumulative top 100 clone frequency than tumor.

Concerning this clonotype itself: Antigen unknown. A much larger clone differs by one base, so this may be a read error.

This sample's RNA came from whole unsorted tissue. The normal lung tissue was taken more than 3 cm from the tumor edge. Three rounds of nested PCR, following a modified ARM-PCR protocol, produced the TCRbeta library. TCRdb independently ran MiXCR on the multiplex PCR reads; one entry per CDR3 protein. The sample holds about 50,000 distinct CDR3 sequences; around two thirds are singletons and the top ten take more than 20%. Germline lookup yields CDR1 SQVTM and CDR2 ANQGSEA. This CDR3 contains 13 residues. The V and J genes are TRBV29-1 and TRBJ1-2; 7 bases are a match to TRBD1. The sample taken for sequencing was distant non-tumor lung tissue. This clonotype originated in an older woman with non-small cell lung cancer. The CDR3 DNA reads TGCAGCTTCCGACAGGGCGAGGGCTTTGGCTACTCCTTC. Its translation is CSFRQGEGFGYSF.